Presented here are 18 T cell receptor beta chains from one specimen sequenced in a study of T cell responses to AZD1222 COVID-19 vaccine. Produced via immunoSEQ multiplex PCR; TCRdb's table is partial and in-frame only. The sample records 180,000 or so clones, 70% to 90% being singletons. The input for sequencing was peripheral blood, taken on day 0 of AZD1222 vaccination. Source of these receptors: an adult in good health.

CDR3 protein: CASSRDLPYEQYF. CDR3 nucleotides: TGTGCCAGCAGCCGGGACCTCCCCTACGAGCAGTACTTC. The rearrangement uses TRBV11-2 and TRBJ2-7; D tentatively reads TRBD1 or TRBD2 (5 bases each). CDR3 size: 13 residues. V shed 5 bases and J shed 2 bases, with 10 bases lying between them. The V gene's germline CDR1 is SGHAT and CDR2 FQNNGV.

The genes are TRBV27 and TRBJ2-1; the D gene is possibly TRBD2 (6 bases). Between the trimmed V and J ends, which lost 4 bases and 8 bases, there was a span of 18 bases. Germline assignment: CDR1 MNHEY and CDR2 SMNVEV (reference sequence). The CDR3 contains 15 residues. The CDR3 here is CASSSPGWASDEQFF. The CDR3, as DNA: TGTGCCAGCAGTTCTCCGGGCTGGGCTAGCGATGAGCAGTTCTTC.

V gene TRBV5-1 combines with J gene TRBJ1-1; 9 bases map to TRBD1. With 0 bases clipped from V and 1 base from J, the junction kept 7 bases outside the gene matches. Germline V gene sequence: CDR1 SGHRS, CDR2 YFSETQ. This CDR3 is 17 amino acids long. The CDR3: CASSLEGTGRENTEAFF. CDR3 coding DNA: TGCGCCAGCAGCTTGGAAGGGACAGGGAGGGAGAACACTGAAGCTTTCTTT.

This rearrangement joins TRBV9 to TRBJ2-2; a possible D gene is TRBD1 (5 bases). Germline assignment: CDR1 SGDLS and CDR2 YYNGEE. Trimming took off 4 bases at V and 0 bases at J, with 13 bases between the two ends. CDR3 size: 16 residues. CDR3: CASSPTGAPNTGELFF. CDR3 sequence (DNA): TGTGCCAGCAGCCCAACTGGGGCCCCGAACACCGGGGAGCTGTTTTTT.

The V gene is TRBV21-1, the J gene TRBJ1-5; the D segment call TRBD1 is taken from the table without a DNA check. TRBV21-1 is assigned pseudogene status. CDR3 length: 14 residues. This chain's CDR3 is CASSPRDRERPQHF. The CDR3 DNA reads as TGTGCCAGCAGCCCACGGGACAGGGAACGGCCCCAGCATTTT.

The gene calls are TRBV5-8 and TRBJ2-1; the D gene could be TRBD1 or TRBD2 (5 bases each). The CDR3 runs 12 residues. CDR1 SGHTS and CDR2 YDEGEE come from the germline V gene. V gave up 4 bases and J gave up 9 bases, with 11 bases separating them. This chain's CDR3 is CASSVGAGEQFF. For the CDR3, the DNA is TGTGCCAGCAGCGTAGGGGCGGGTGAGCAGTTCTTC. The full variable domain, rest sourced from reference TRBV5-8 and TRBJ2-1, is EAGVTQSPTHLIKTRGQQATLRCSPISGHTSVYWYQQALGLGLQFLLWYDEGEERNRGNFPPRFSGRQFPNYSSELNVNALELEDSALYLCASSVGAGEQFFGPGTRLTVL.

A word on this clone: A junction boundary mismatches the germline segment, possibly from a read error. The DNA of the CDR3 is TGTGCCACCAGTGACTCCGGGACGCCTATTTTT. It is translated as CATSDSGTPIF. J is TRBJ2-3 and V is TRBV24-1; the D call may be TRBD1 or TRBD2 (5 bases each). The CDR3 is 11 residues long. Germline V gene sequence: CDR1 KGHDR, CDR2 SFDVKD.

This chain joins TRBV10-3 and TRBJ1-2; D possibly corresponds to TRBD1 (6 bases). Per germline, CDR1 ENHRY and CDR2 SYGVKD. V was pared by 5 bases and J by 5 bases, with 12 bases between. The length of the CDR3 is 13 residues. DNA for the CDR3: TGTGCCATCAGTTCGGACAGACGGTATGGCTACACCTTC. Protein: CAISSDRRYGYTF.

The chain uses TRBV19 and TRBJ2-2; 11 nucleotides align to TRBD2. V lost 3 bases and J lost 5; bases outside the gene matches: 2. CDR3 length: 15 amino acids. The germline CDR1 and CDR2 sequences are LNHDA and SQIVND (reference sequence). CDR3 in amino acids: CASSILAGGTGELFF. In nucleotides, the CDR3 is TGTGCCAGTAGTATCTTAGCGGGAGGGACCGGGGAGCTGTTTTTT.

The rearrangement joins TRBV12-3 or TRBV12-4 to TRBJ2-3; D is unresolved. The CDR3 sequence is 13 residues long. Trimming took 3 bases from V and 3 from J, leaving 7 bases between them. CDR3 in amino acids: CASSFPRTDTQYF. CDR3 bases: TGTGCCAGCAGTTTCCCCCGGACAGATACGCAGTATTTT.

The rearrangement links TRBV7-3 to TRBJ2-3; 11 bases align to TRBD2. J lost 0 bases, V lost 0 bases, and 2 bases had no gene match. Germline CDR1 SGHTA, CDR2 FQGTGA. This CDR3 contains 17 residues. CDR3 loop: CASSLTGTSGSTDTQYF. CDR3 nucleotide sequence: TGTGCCAGCAGCTTAACCGGGACTAGCGGTAGCACAGATACGCAGTATTTT.

Written as DNA, the CDR3 is TGTGCCAGCTCACCACAGTCAGCCAGGTCTAATTCACCCCTCCACTTT. It codes for CASSPQSARSNSPLHF. V usage is TRBV18 and J usage is TRBJ1-6, with D uncertain. Germline-derived CDR1 and CDR2 are KGHSH and LQKENI. The CDR3 contains 16 residues. The V and J ends lost 1 base and 6 bases respectively, with 13 bases between them.

The chain carries TRBV19 and TRBJ1-3, with no clear D. The CDR3 spans 13 residues. The germline V gene encodes CDR1 LNHDA and CDR2 SQIVND (reference sequence). With 6 bases removed from V and 0 bases from J, the gap between germline ends came to 6 bases. The CDR3 nucleotides read TGTGCCAGTAGGCCGAGCTCTGGAAACACCATATATTTT. It encodes CASRPSSGNTIYF. Full variable domain (rest looked up from reference TRBV19 and TRBJ1-3): DGGITQSPKYLFRKEGQNVTLSCEQNLNHDAMYWYRQDPGQGLRLIYYSQIVNDFQKGDIAEGYSVSREKKESFPLTVTSAQKNPTAFYLCASRPSSGNTIYFGEGSWLTVV.

The chain recombines TRBV7-9 with TRBJ1-2, with D possibly TRBD1 on 5 matching bases. Trimming stripped 6 bases from V and 8 bases from J, with 13 bases between. The CDR3 loop spans 12 amino acids. Germline CDR1 and CDR2: SEHNR and FQNEAQ (reference sequence). DNA of the CDR3: TGTGCCAGCAGTCTTACGAGGGGCGGCTACACCTTC. Translated: CASSLTRGGYTF.

The V call is TRBV6-5, the J call TRBJ2-7; D possibly corresponds to TRBD2 (5 bases). Deletions cut 6 bases from V and 6 bases from J, with 18 bases between. The CDR3 covers 14 residues. Germline assignment: CDR1 MNHEY and CDR2 SVGAGI. Written as DNA, the CDR3 is TGTGCCAGCAGCAACGACGGGGTGTTGGGCGAGCAGTACTTC. It is translated as CASSNDGVLGEQYF.

The chain has TRBV4-2 and TRBJ1-3; no reliable D call. V shed 3 bases and J shed 4 bases, with 13 bases lying between them. The CDR3 totals 15 residues. The germline gives CDR1 LGHNA, CDR2 YNFKEQ. CDR3 residues: CASSQDRTEGNTIYF. In DNA, the CDR3 is TGTGCCAGCAGCCAGGATCGGACGGAAGGAAACACCATATATTTT.

This chain joins TRBV23-1 and TRBJ1-5; D ambiguous. TRBV23-1 is an ORF, with its function uncertain. The length of the CDR3 is 17 residues. The ends were cut back, 1 base at V and 4 bases at J, with 17 bases in the middle. DNA of the CDR3: TGCGCCAGCAGTCAATTATTCCCCCCTACCCAAAATCAGCCCCAGCATTTT. As protein: CASSQLFPPTQNQPQHF.

The chain combines TRBV5-4 with TRBJ2-1, with 8 bases matching TRBD2. Germline V CDR1 and CDR2: SGHNT, YYREEE (reference sequence). This CDR3 region has 17 residues. With 0 bases clipped from V and 10 bases from J, the junction kept 15 bases outside the gene matches. The CDR3 DNA is TGTGCCAGCAGCTTGGGGGGGCTAGCGGGTGGAAGGGCGGAGCAGTTCTTC. Protein product: CASSLGGLAGGRAEQFF.